This T cell receptor (beta chain) is drawn from a study of blood T cell repertoires in COVID-19. V lost 1 base and J 6 bases, leaving 16 bases between the germline ends. Germline V lookup: CDR1 SQVTM, CDR2 ANQGSEA. This CDR3 spans 14 amino acids. The method was immunoSEQ multiplex PCR; TCRdb's version includes in-frame clones alone and lacks a portion of them. The repertoire consists of approximately 53,000 clones, with around nine tenths occurring once and the leading ten covering around 27%. Sequencing input: peripheral blood. The chain employs TRBV29-1 and TRBJ2-7; D might be TRBD2 (6 bases). This receptor was identified in a human donor in a cohort sampled during active COVID-19. The CDR3 protein is CSVEGGGKEGEQYF. The CDR3 region has the DNA TGCAGCGTTGAAGGGGGCGGGAAAGAAGGCGAGCAGTACTTC.